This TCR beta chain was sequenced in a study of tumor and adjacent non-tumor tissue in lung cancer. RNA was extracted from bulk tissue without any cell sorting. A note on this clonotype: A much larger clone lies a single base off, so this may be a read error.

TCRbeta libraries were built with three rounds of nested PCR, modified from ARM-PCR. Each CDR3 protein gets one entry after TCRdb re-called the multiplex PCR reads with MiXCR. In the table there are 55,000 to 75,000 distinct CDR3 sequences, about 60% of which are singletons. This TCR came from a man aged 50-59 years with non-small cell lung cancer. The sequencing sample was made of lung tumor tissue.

Here the CDR3 DNA reads TGTGCCAGCAAGAAGGGGTTGACAGATACGCAGTATTTT. Translation gives CASKKGLTDTQYF. The rearrangement links TRBV27 to TRBJ2-3; weak D call: TRBD1 (5 bases). CDR3 length equals 13 residues. Trimming cost V 7 bases and J 3 bases, with 11 bases left between them. The germline gives CDR1 MNHEY, CDR2 SMNVEV (reference sequence).